Below are 13 T cell receptor beta chains sequenced from a single sample in a study of blood T cell repertoires in COVID-19. Sequenced by immunoSEQ multiplex PCR; TCRdb stores in-frame clones only, minus some. The data hold about 240,000 clones, with roughly 80% observed a single time. The sample consisted of peripheral blood. The origin of the receptors is a woman younger than 30 with acute or convalescent COVID-19.

The chain carries TRBV6-2 or TRBV6-3 and TRBJ1-6; no reliable D call. CDR1 is MNHEY and CDR2 is SVGEGT in the germline V gene. Trimming pared 4 bases from V and 8 bases from J, leaving 15 bases between. The CDR3 covers 15 residues. The CDR3 region is CASSSLGVLDSPLHF. The CDR3 DNA reads as TGTGCCAGCAGTTCCCTCGGAGTCCTGGATTCACCCCTCCACTTT.

For this clone: Germline and junction disagree at one end, which may indicate a read error. The V and J genes are TRBV27 and TRBJ1-6, with D possibly being TRBD1 (6 bases). The V gene's germline CDR1 is MNHEY and CDR2 SMNVEV (reference sequence). The CDR3 runs 15 residues. The CDR3 DNA reads TGTGCCAGCAGTTTATCCCGGACACAGGGTTCAGCCCTCCACTTT. Translation gives CASSLSRTQGSALHF.

The CDR3 region has the DNA TGTGCCAGCAGTGAAGTATCTCAGGGGACATCATCGTACTTC. It encodes CASSEVSQGTSSYF. The chain joins TRBV2 to TRBJ2-7, with D maybe TRBD1 (6 bases). The CDR3 is 14 residues long. Trimming left V 1 base short and J 12 bases short, with 19 bases between. CDR1 and CDR2 (germline): SNHLY, FYNNEI.

The V gene is TRBV4-3, the J gene TRBJ2-3, with D possibly matching TRBD1 (7 bases). CDR1 and CDR2 from the germline V gene are LGHNA and YSLEER. This CDR3 has 16 residues. Trimming stripped 3 bases from V and 4 bases from J, with 17 bases between. The CDR3 spells CASSQKDREVADTQYF. As DNA, the CDR3 is TGCGCCAGCAGCCAGAAAGACAGGGAGGTTGCAGATACGCAGTATTTT.

This clone has just one count. This chain joins TRBV5-1 and TRBJ2-1; 14 nucleotides line up with TRBD2. The CDR3 loop spans 18 amino acids. From germline, CDR1 is SGHRS and CDR2 YFSETQ. The J segment lost 7 bases and the V segment lost 4 bases, leaving 13 bases of the junction unmatched. The CDR3 protein is CASSDIGLAGGGGNEQFF. In nucleotides, the CDR3 is TGCGCCAGCAGCGATATCGGACTAGCGGGAGGTGGGGGGAATGAGCAGTTCTTC.

In its sample, this clone was seen a few times. The V call is TRBV6-5, the J call TRBJ1-2, with D possibly being TRBD1 (6 bases). The V and J ends lost 6 bases and 8 bases respectively, with 16 bases between them. Per germline, CDR1 MNHEY and CDR2 SVGAGI. The CDR3 is made up of 13 amino acids. The CDR3 spells CASSQGTTRGYTF. In DNA form, the CDR3 reads TGTGCCAGCAGCCAAGGGACAACGCGGGGCTACACCTTC.

This clone has just a few counts. This chain joins TRBV30 and TRBJ1-6, with 7 bases that match TRBD1. Germline V gene data show CDR1 as GTSNPN and CDR2 as SVGIG (reference sequence). Losses at the gene ends were 3 bases for V and 7 bases for J; bases not matched to a gene: 3. CDR3 length equals 13 residues. CDR3 residues: CAWSPGQNSPLHF. The CDR3 DNA reads as TGTGCCTGGAGCCCGGGACAGAATTCACCCCTCCACTTT.

The CDR3 DNA sequence: TGTGCCAGCAGCTCCCTAGCGGGAGGGAGAGAGACCCAGTACTTC. The encoded protein is CASSSLAGGRETQYF. The V call is TRBV7-3, the J call TRBJ2-5; 12 nucleotides agree with TRBD2. The germline gives CDR1 SGHTA, CDR2 FQGTGA. Trimming took 4 bases from V and 4 from J; bases not matched to a gene: 4. This CDR3 region has 15 residues.

The chain links TRBV5-4 to TRBJ2-1; TRBD1 agrees at 8 bases. This CDR3 contains 15 residues. J gave up 0 bases and V 4 bases, and 3 bases lay outside the gene matches. CDR1 SGHNT and CDR2 YYREEE come from the germline V gene (reference sequence). The CDR3 DNA reads TGTGCCAGCAGCAAGGACAGGGACTCCTACAATGAGCAGTTCTTC. Residues: CASSKDRDSYNEQFF.

In this sample, this clone turned up once. V usage is TRBV7-2 and J usage is TRBJ2-1, with a possible D match to TRBD1 (5 bases). The CDR3 runs 14 residues. Per germline, CDR1 SGHTA and CDR2 FQGNSA. Trimming stripped 5 bases from V and 4 bases from J, with 12 bases between. The CDR3 DNA follows: TGTGCCAGCAGCGCTAGGGGAACTTACAATGAGCAGTTCTTC. This translates into CASSARGTYNEQFF.

The rearrangement links TRBV23-1 to TRBJ2-1, with TRBD1 matching 7 bases. TRBV23-1 is an ORF; its function is uncertain. Germline trimming cut 3 bases from V and 8 bases from J; bases unmatched to any gene: 4. This CDR3 contains 13 residues. CDR3 sequence (DNA): TGCGCCAGCAGTCACTGGACAGGAGATGAGCAGTTCTTC. This gives the protein CASSHWTGDEQFF.

V usage is TRBV9 and J usage is TRBJ1-6; no reliable D call. The CDR3 is made up of 15 amino acids. V lost 6 bases to trimming and J lost 0 bases, with 10 bases between them. Germline CDR1 reads SGDLS; CDR2 reads YYNGEE. In DNA, the CDR3 is TGTGCCAGCACGGCGGGGAGCTCCTATAATTCACCCCTCCACTTT. Translation gives CASTAGSSYNSPLHF.

This sequence joins TRBV10-3 and TRBJ1-3, with 8 positions matching TRBD1. With V trimmed by 6 bases and J by 2 bases, 3 bases remained unmatched. The CDR3 is 14 residues long. The germline gives CDR1 ENHRY, CDR2 SYGVKD. The CDR3 coding sequence is TGTGCCATCAGGCAGGGGGCGCCTGGAAACACCATATATTTT. Protein: CAIRQGAPGNTIYF.